The table lists the clone carrying this T cell receptor beta chain with a count of one. Its antigen is unknown. The data are from a study of shared clonotypes between healthy human individuals. Study background: Donors had three CD4 naive, three CD4 memory, two CD8 naive and one CD8 memory plate apiece.

The study's findings and limits: Rarefaction curves obtained for sorted subsets showed sequencing incomplete despite large depth.

The CDR3 runs to 13 residues. Unmatched junction bases numbered 3, after V lost 4 bases and J lost 4 bases. Germline CDR1 and CDR2: SQVTM and ANQGSEA. CD45RO negativity and positive selection for CCR7 defined naive CD8 cells, a population that excluded terminally differentiated effector memory CD45RA+ cells. The healthy adult donors were HIV-negative and reported no recent acute infections or vaccinations. TCRdb keeps only in-frame clones here, not all; method: immunoSEQ multiplex PCR. The data contain 800,000 to 950,000 clones, 90% to 98% of them seen just once; the ten biggest clones take up less than 0.25%.

The chain links TRBV29-1 to TRBJ2-3, with TRBD2 identical over 9 bases. The sample was naive CD8+ T cells sorted from blood. The sequence derives from a man in his thirties or forties in good health. The CDR3 region is CSVGSGSADTQYF. CDR3 coding DNA: TGCAGCGTTGGTAGCGGGAGTGCAGATACGCAGTATTTT.